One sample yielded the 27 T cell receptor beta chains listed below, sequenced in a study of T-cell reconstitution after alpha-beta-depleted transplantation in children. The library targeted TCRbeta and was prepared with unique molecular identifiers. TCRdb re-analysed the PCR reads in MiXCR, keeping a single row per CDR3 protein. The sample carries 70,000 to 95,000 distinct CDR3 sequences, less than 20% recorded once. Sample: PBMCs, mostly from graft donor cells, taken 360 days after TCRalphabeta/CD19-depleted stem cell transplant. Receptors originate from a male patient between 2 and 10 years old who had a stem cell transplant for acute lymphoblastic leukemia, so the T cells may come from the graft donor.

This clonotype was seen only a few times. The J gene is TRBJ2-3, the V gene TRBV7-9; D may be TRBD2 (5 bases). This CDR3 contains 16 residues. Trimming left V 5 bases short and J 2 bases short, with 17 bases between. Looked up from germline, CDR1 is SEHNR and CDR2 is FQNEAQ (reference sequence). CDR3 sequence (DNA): TGTGCCAGCAGCCCCCGGGCGGGTATTTTCACAGATACGCAGTATTTT. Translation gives CASSPRAGIFTDTQYF. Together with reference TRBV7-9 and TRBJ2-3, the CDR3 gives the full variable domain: DTGVSQNPRHKITKRGQNVTFRCDPISEHNRLYWYRQTLGQGPEFLTYFQNEAQLEKSRLLSDRFSAERPKGSFSTLEIQRTEQGDSAMYLCASSPRAGIFTDTQYFGPGTRLTVL.

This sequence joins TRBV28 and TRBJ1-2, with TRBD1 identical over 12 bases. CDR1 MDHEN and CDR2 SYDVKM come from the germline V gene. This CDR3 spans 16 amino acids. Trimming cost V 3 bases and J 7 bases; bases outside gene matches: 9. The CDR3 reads CASSLGTGGEFGGYTF. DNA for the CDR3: TGTGCCAGCAGTTTGGGGACAGGGGGCGAGTTTGGTGGCTACACCTTC.

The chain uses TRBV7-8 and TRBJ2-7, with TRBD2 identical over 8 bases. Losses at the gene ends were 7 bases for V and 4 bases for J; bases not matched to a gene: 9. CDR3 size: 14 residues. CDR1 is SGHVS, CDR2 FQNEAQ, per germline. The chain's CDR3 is CASTTRLASYEQYF. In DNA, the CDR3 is TGTGCCAGCACCACTAGACTAGCGAGTTACGAGCAGTACTTC.

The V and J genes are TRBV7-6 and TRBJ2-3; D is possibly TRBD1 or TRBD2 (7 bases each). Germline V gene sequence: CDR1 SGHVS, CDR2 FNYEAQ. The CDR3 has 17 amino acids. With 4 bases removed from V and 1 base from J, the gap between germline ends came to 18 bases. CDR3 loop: CASSSGGVSRGTDTQYF. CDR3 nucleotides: TGTGCCAGCAGCTCAGGGGGGGTGTCCAGGGGCACAGATACGCAGTATTTT.

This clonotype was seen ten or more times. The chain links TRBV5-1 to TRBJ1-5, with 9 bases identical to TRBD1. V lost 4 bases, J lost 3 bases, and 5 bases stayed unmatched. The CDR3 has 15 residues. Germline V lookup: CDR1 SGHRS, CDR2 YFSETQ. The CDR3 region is CASSAWTGDNQPQHF. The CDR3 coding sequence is TGCGCCAGCAGCGCCTGGACAGGGGACAATCAGCCCCAGCATTTT.

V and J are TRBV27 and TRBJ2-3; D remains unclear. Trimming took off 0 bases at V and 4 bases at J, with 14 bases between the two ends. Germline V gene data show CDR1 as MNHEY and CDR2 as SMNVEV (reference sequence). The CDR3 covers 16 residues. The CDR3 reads CASSLSVPREADTQYF. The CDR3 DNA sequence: TGTGCCAGCAGTTTATCGGTACCCCGTGAGGCAGATACGCAGTATTTT.

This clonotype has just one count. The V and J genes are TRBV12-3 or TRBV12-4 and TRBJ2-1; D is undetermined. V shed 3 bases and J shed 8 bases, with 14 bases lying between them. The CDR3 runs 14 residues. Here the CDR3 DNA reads TGTGCCAGCAGTTTGTGGGTCGGGCTGTATGAGCAGTTCTTC. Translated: CASSLWVGLYEQFF.

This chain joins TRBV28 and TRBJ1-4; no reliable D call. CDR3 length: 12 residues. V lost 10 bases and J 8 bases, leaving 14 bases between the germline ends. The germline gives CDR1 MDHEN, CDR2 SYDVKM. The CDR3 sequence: CATSLYPEKLFF. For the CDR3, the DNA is TGTGCCACCTCTTTGTACCCCGAAAAACTGTTTTTT.

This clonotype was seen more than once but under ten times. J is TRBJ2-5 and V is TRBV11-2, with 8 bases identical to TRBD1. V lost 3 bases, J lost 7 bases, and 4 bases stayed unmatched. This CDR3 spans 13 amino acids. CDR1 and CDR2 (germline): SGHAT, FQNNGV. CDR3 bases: TGTGCCAGCAGCTTCTTCGACAGGGGGACCCAGTACTTC. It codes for CASSFFDRGTQYF.

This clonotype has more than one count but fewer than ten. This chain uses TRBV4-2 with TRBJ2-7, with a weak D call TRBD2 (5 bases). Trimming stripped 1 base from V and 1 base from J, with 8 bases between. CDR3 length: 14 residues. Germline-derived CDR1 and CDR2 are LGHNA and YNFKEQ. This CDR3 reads CASSQGERSYEQYF. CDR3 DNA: TGTGCCAGCAGCCAAGGGGAGAGGTCCTACGAGCAGTACTTC.

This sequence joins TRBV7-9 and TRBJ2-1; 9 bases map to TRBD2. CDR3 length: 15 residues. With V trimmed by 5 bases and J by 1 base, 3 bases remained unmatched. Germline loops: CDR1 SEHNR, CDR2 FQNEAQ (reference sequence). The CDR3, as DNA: TGTGCCAGCAGCCCCAGCGGGAGGTCCTACAATGAGCAGTTCTTC. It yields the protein CASSPSGRSYNEQFF.

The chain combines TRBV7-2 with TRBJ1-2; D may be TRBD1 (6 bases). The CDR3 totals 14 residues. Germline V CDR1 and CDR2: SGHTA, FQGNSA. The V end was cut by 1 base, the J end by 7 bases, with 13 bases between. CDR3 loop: CASSLGRGYVGYTF. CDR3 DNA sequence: TGTGCCAGCAGCTTAGGCAGGGGATATGTTGGCTACACCTTC.

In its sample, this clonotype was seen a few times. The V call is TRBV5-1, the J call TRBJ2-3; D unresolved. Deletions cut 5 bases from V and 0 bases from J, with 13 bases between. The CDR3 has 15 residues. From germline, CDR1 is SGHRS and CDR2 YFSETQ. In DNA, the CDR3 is TGCGCCAGCAGGGTGGGAAGTAGGAGCACAGATACGCAGTATTTT. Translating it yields CASRVGSRSTDTQYF.

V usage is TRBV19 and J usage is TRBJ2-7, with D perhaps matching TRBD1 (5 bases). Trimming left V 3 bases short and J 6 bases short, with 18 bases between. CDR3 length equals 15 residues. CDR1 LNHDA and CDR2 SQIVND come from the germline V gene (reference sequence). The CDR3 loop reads CASSIDTGTFGEQYF. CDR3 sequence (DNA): TGTGCCAGTAGTATCGACACAGGTACCTTTGGCGAGCAGTACTTC.

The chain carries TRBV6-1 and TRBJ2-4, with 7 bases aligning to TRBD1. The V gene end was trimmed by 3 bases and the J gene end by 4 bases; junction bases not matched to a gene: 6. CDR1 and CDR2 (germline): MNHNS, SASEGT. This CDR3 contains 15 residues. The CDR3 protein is CASSELTGIKNIQYF. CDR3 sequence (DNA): TGTGCCAGCAGTGAGTTGACAGGGATTAAAAACATTCAGTACTTC.

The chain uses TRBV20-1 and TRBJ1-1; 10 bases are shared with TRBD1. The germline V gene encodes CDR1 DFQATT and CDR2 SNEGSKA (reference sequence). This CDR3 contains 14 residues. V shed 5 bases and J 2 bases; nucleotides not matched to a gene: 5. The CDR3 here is CSARWTGGNTEAFF. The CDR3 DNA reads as TGCAGTGCTCGGTGGACAGGGGGTAACACTGAAGCTTTCTTT.

CDR3 in amino acids: CASSLVRGGTDTQYF. In DNA, the CDR3 is TGTGCCAGCAGCTTAGTACGGGGGGGCACAGATACGCAGTATTTT. V is TRBV7-9 and J is TRBJ2-3, with 7 positions matching TRBD2. V lost 1 base to trimming and J lost 1 base; unmatched junction nucleotides: 2. The CDR3 loop spans 15 amino acids. CDR1 and CDR2 from the germline V gene are SEHNR and FQNEAQ (reference sequence).

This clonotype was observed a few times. The CDR3 nucleotides read TGTGCCAGCAGTTTCTTCATAGCGGGAGTGGAAGATACGCAGTATTTT. It codes for CASSFFIAGVEDTQYF. The chain recombines TRBV28 with TRBJ2-3; 9 bases are a match to TRBD2. The trim removed 3 bases at V and 5 bases at J, leaving 9 bases unmatched. CDR3 length equals 16 residues. CDR1 and CDR2 from the germline V gene are MDHEN and SYDVKM.

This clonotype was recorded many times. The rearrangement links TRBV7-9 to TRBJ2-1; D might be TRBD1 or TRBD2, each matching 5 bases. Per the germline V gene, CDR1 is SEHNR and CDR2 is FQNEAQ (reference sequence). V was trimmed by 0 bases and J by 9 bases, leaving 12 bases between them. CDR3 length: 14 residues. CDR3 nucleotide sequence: TGTGCCAGCAGCTTAGCGGGGCTAGCCAGTGAGCAGTTCTTC. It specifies CASSLAGLASEQFF.

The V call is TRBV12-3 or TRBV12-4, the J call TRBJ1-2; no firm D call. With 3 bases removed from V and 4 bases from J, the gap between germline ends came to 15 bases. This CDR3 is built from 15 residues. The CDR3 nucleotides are TGTGCCAGCAGTTTTTCGGACGGAGGGTCCTATGGCTACACCTTC. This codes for CASSFSDGGSYGYTF.

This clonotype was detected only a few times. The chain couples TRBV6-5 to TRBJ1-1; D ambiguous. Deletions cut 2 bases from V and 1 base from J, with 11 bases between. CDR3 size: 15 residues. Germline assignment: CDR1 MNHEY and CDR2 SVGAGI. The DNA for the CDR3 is TGTGCCAGCAGTTACGATTACTCCGGGAACACTGAAGCTTTCTTT. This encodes CASSYDYSGNTEAFF.

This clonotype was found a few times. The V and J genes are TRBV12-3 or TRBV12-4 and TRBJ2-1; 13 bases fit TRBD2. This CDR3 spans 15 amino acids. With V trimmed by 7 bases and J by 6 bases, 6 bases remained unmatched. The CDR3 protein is CASKLAGGPFNEQFF. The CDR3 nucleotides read TGTGCCAGCAAACTAGCGGGAGGGCCGTTCAATGAGCAGTTCTTC.

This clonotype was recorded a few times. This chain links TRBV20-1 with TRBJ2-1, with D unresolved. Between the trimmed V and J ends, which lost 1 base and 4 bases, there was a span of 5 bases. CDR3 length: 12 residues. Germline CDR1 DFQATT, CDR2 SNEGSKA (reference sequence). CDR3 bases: TGCAGTGCTAGAGGGAGTTACAATGAGCAGTTCTTC. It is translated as CSARGSYNEQFF.

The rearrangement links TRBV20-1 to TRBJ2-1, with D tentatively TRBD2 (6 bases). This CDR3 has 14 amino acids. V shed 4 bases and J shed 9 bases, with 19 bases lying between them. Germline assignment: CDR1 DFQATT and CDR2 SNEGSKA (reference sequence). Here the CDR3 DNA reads TGCAGTGCTATTCCGCGCCTGGCCGGGGGTGAGCAGTTCTTC. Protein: CSAIPRLAGGEQFF.

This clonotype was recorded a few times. In DNA, the CDR3 is TGTGCCAGCACCAAGACTAGCGGACCCTACAATGAGCAGTTCTTC. It translates to CASTKTSGPYNEQFF. The genes are TRBV2 and TRBJ2-5; 9 bases are a match to TRBD2. The J call may be in error: the DNA end matches TRBJ2-1 better. Germline V lookup: CDR1 SNHLY, CDR2 FYNNEI. This CDR3 contains 15 residues.

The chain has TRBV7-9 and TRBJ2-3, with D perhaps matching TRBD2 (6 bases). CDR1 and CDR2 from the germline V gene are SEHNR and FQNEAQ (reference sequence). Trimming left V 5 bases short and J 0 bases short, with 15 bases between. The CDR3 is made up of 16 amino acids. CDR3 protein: CASSATLASSTDTQYF. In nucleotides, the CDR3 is TGTGCCAGCAGCGCCACGCTAGCGTCTAGCACAGATACGCAGTATTTT. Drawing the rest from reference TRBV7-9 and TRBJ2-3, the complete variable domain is DTGVSQNPRHKITKRGQNVTFRCDPISEHNRLYWYRQTLGQGPEFLTYFQNEAQLEKSRLLSDRFSAERPKGSFSTLEIQRTEQGDSAMYLCASSATLASSTDTQYFGPGTRLTVL.

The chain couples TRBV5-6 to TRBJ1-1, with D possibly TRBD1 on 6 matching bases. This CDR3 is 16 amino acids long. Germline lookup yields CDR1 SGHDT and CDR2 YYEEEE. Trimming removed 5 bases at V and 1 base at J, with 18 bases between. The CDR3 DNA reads TGTGCCAGCAGGTTGTTTGGCGACAGGAAGAACACTGAAGCTTTCTTT. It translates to CASRLFGDRKNTEAFF.